The rows below give T cell receptor beta chains drawn from one sample of a study of post-analysis software for immune sequencing data. TCRdb re-called the PCR reads through MiXCR, storing one row per CDR3 protein. The sample lists 600,000 to 750,000 distinct CDR3 sequences; 55% to 70% were seen once. Sequencing used blood. Receptor source: a girl aged 2 to 10 with multiple sclerosis. The CDR3 runs from the conserved cysteine through the conserved F or W. For some rows the clone size is stated as once, few or many, or as a class when expanded; others skip it.

V gene	J gene	clone size	CDR3 length	CDR3 protein
TRBV11-2	TRBJ2-7	.	15	CASSWAAGTPLEQYF
TRBV3-1	.	few	14	CASSRLAGVYEQYF
TRBV11-2	TRBJ2-2	.	13	CASSFRHTGELFF
TRBV20-1	TRBJ2-1	.	15	CSARDPSGSNNEQFF
TRBV10-3	TRBJ2-5	few	14	CAISESKGQETQYF
TRBV7-8	TRBJ1-2	few	13	CASSSGDNYGYTF
TRBV27	TRBJ2-6	.	18	CASSSSAFGGTGANVLTF
TRBV7-8	TRBJ2-5	.	14	CASSPSPDRQTQYF
TRBV9	TRBJ1-2	.	13	CASRQGSAYGYTF
TRBV7-8	TRBJ2-6	.	19	CASSLAGGTALSGANVLTF
TRBV29-1	TRBJ2-1	.	15	CSVEGSGLVGDEQFF
TRBV3-1	.	.	13	CASSQDTRETQYF
TRBV7-2	TRBJ2-3	once	12	CASSLGGDAQYF
TRBV5-5	TRBJ2-1	few	15	CASSLEGRVYNEQFF
TRBV12-3/TRBV12-4	TRBJ1-2	once	15	CASTLDVLRSDGYTF
TRBV7-3	TRBJ2-3	.	17	CASSSPSSGSFSDTQYF
TRBV6-2/TRBV6-3	TRBJ1-1	.	15	CASSYSGQGYTEAFF
TRBV12-3/TRBV12-4	TRBJ2-1	few	14	CASAPDGGGMWQFF
TRBV7-9	TRBJ1-4	.	14	CASSLARESEKLFF
TRBV7-2	TRBJ1-6	.	14	CASSPQPGDSPLHF
TRBV20-1	TRBJ1-1	.	12	CSAIYRVTEAFF
TRBV5-1	TRBJ1-1	.	14	CASNLDAASTEAFF
TRBV2	TRBJ2-4	.	17	CASSEGRQGLAKNIQYF
TRBV7-2	TRBJ2-3	.	16	CASRGPSGRAADTQYF
TRBV5-1	TRBJ1-2	.	14	CASSLAAAGDGYTF